This T cell receptor beta chain was identified during a study of PD-1 blockade in mismatch repair-deficient tumors. Across the whole study: Patients had about eleven mismatch repair-deficient cancer types and were previously treated and progressing.

On this clone: Its antigen is not identified.

Germline V gene lookup returns CDR1 MRHNA and CDR2 SNTAGT. V lost 7 bases, J lost 6 bases, and 24 bases lay in between. The CDR3 totals 16 residues. Study-wide results and caveats: Tumor-resident clones, often undetectable pretreatment in blood, expanded then contracted after pembrolizumab.

Libraries were prepared by immunoSEQ multiplex PCR; TCRdb keeps only in-frame clonotypes and omits some of them. Of some 120,000 clones in the sample, approximately 90% were seen once. The V and J genes are TRBV6-4 and TRBJ1-2; TRBD1 might be the D (5 bases). The specimen comprised peripheral blood, sampled 44 weeks after starting pembrolizumab. This clonotype originated in an adult with mismatch repair-deficient cancer. The CDR3 is CASTPRPGGTRDGYTF. In DNA form, the CDR3 reads TGTGCCAGCACTCCCCGCCCTGGGGGGACCCGCGATGGCTACACCTTC.